Included here is one TCR beta chain sequence, with context. This sample stems from a study of blood T cell repertoires in COVID-19. Study overall: The origin of the acute and convalescent COVID-19 samples was the United States, Italy and Spain. T cells, B-cell-depleted T cells, or PBMCs provided the cDNA or gDNA that served as material.

With 5 bases removed from V and 3 bases from J, the gap between germline ends came to 14 bases. The CDR3 is 15 residues long. Germline values: CDR1 SGHAT, CDR2 FQNNGV. Assay used: immunoSEQ multiplex PCR; TCRdb lists only in-frame clones, some missing. Among about 120,000 clones, more than 80% were seen once, and the ten largest hold about 4.1%. The sequence derives from a man in his forties with acute or convalescent COVID-19. The sequenced sample consisted of peripheral blood. The chain is built from TRBV11-2 and TRBJ2-1, with D possibly matching TRBD1 (6 bases). This chain's CDR3 is CASSPGQWSYNEQFF. The CDR3 DNA reads TGTGCCAGCAGCCCCGGACAGTGGAGCTACAATGAGCAGTTCTTC.